This T cell receptor (beta chain) was sequenced during a study of blood T cell repertoires in COVID-19. Clones were sequenced by immunoSEQ multiplex PCR, and TCRdb holds only the in-frame ones, with some missing. This sample has approximately 210,000 clones; 88% occur once, and the top ten carry approximately 1.5%. With 6 bases clipped from V and 0 bases from J, the junction kept 1 base outside the gene matches. The CDR3 extends over 15 amino acids. Germline V CDR1 and CDR2: SGHTA, FQGNSA. This chain joins TRBV7-2 and TRBJ2-1; 11 bases match TRBD2. The sequencing sample was made of peripheral blood. The receptor was isolated from a man aged 18 to 29 with active or convalescent COVID-19. The CDR3 DNA reads as TGTGCCAGCAGGCTAGCGGGAGGCTCCTACAATGAGCAGTTCTTC. Its translation: CASRLAGGSYNEQFF.